Following are 9 T cell receptor beta chains from one sample sequenced in a study of a mutant IDH1 vaccine in newly diagnosed glioma. The time point was: week 23, last vaccination. The study gave 300 ug of mutant IDH1 20-mer peptide per vaccine dose, with topical imiquimod. Antigens of these TCRs are unknown. Clones were sequenced by immunoSEQ multiplex PCR, and TCRdb holds only the in-frame ones, with some missing. The sample lists under 85,000 clones; 75% to 90% were seen once. The source was PBMCs, collected from a glioma patient whose treatment included an IDH1 peptide vaccine. These receptors originate from a woman aged 50 to 60 with glioma.

The gene calls are TRBV10-2 and TRBJ2-5, with 13 nucleotides matching TRBD2. Germline lookup yields CDR1 WSHSY and CDR2 SAAADI. The V segment lost 0 bases and the J segment 2 bases; nucleotides outside the gene matches: 3. The CDR3 consists of 17 residues. The CDR3 region is CASSESGLAGQQETQYF. The CDR3 DNA sequence: TGCGCCAGCAGTGAGTCGGGACTAGCGGGACAGCAAGAGACCCAGTACTTC.

This clone is a singleton in its sample. The chain couples TRBV5-1 to TRBJ2-7; TRBD2 matches at 12 bases. Germline values: CDR1 SGHRS, CDR2 YFSETQ. This CDR3 has 15 amino acids. V was pared by 4 bases and J by 5 bases, with 7 bases of the junction left unmatched. CDR3 sequence: CASSLRLAGVDEQYF. CDR3 sequence (DNA): TGCGCCAGCAGCCTCCGACTAGCGGGAGTGGACGAGCAGTACTTC.

The chain recombines TRBV5-4 with TRBJ2-7; D may be TRBD2 (6 bases). Trimming shortened V by 2 bases and J by 2 bases, and 14 bases separated the two germline ends. CDR1 is SGHNT, CDR2 YYREEE, per germline (reference sequence). The CDR3 runs to 15 residues. The CDR3 region has the DNA TGTGCCAGCAGCTTAGGGACTCCTTCCCCCTACGAGCAGTACTTC. It is translated as CASSLGTPSPYEQYF. The full variable domain, its missing parts supplied by reference TRBV5-4 and TRBJ2-7, is ETGVTQSPTHLIKTRGQQVTLRCSSQSGHNTVSWYQQALGQGPQFIFQYYREEENGRGNFPPRFSGLQFPNYSSELNVNALELDDSALYLCASSLGTPSPYEQYFGPGTRLTVT.

The chain has TRBV5-1 and TRBJ2-5; D is uncertain. Trimming pared 4 bases from V and 1 base from J, leaving 14 bases between. Looked up from germline, CDR1 is SGHRS and CDR2 is YFSETQ. This CDR3 is 15 amino acids long. The CDR3 spells CASSRPSSPQETQYF. In nucleotides, the CDR3 is TGCGCCAGCAGCCGTCCTTCGTCCCCCCAAGAGACCCAGTACTTC.

The J gene is TRBJ2-3, the V gene TRBV5-1, with 7 bases matching TRBD2. The V gene's germline CDR1 is SGHRS and CDR2 YFSETQ. The CDR3 has 12 amino acids. The J segment lost 4 bases and the V segment lost 8 bases, leaving 4 bases of the junction unmatched. The CDR3 loop is CASGEGSDTQYF. DNA of the CDR3: TGCGCCAGTGGGGAGGGCTCAGATACGCAGTATTTT.

The count of this clone is one. The chain carries TRBV21-1 and TRBJ2-3; TRBD2 is the table's D call, not checked against the DNA. TRBV21-1 is designated a pseudogene. The CDR3 is 15 residues long. Written as DNA, the CDR3 is TGTGCCAGCCTGACTAGCGGGAGAATGGCAGATACGCAGTATTTT. Translating it yields CASLTSGRMADTQYF.

This chain links TRBV27 with TRBJ1-4; weak D call: TRBD1 (5 bases). The ends were cut back, 1 base at V and 5 bases at J, with 8 bases in the middle. Germline V gives CDR1 MNHEY, CDR2 SMNVEV (reference sequence). This CDR3 is built from 14 residues. CDR3 amino acids: CASSLWGENEKLFF. CDR3 sequence (DNA): TGTGCCAGCAGTTTATGGGGGGAAAATGAAAAACTGTTTTTT.

The chain couples TRBV7-9 to TRBJ2-1; possibly TRBD1 or TRBD2 for D (6 bases each). This CDR3 contains 15 residues. Between the trimmed V and J ends, which lost 6 bases and 6 bases, there was a span of 18 bases. CDR1 is SEHNR, CDR2 FQNEAQ, per germline (reference sequence). Here the CDR3 DNA reads TGTGCCAGCAGTATAAGGGGGGAACCTATCAATGAGCAGTTCTTC. Translating gives CASSIRGEPINEQFF. Based on the CDR3 plus reference TRBV7-9 and TRBJ2-1, the full variable domain is DTGVSQNPRHKITKRGQNVTFRCDPISEHNRLYWYRQTLGQGPEFLTYFQNEAQLEKSRLLSDRFSAERPKGSFSTLEIQRTEQGDSAMYLCASSIRGEPINEQFFGPGTRLTVL.

The V and J genes are TRBV6-5 and TRBJ2-7; D call uncertain. Germline V gives CDR1 MNHEY, CDR2 SVGAGI. The CDR3 contains 15 residues. Trimming took 0 bases from V and 2 from J, leaving 11 bases between them. Written as DNA, the CDR3 is TGTGCCAGCAGTTACTCGAAAGGTGGTCCCTACGAGCAGTACTTC. This encodes CASSYSKGGPYEQYF.